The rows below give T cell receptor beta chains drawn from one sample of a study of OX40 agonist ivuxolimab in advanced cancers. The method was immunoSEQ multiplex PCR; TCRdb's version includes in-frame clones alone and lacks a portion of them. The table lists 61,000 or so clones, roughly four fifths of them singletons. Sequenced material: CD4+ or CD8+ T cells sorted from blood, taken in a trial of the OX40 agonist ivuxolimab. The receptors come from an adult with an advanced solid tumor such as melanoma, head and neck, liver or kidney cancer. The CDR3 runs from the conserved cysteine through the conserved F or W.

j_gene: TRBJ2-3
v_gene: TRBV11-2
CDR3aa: CASSSAGGVSTDTQYF

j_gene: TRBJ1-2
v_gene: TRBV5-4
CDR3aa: CASSSDRGYGYTF

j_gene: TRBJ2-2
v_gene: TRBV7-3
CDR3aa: CASSDRGTGELFF

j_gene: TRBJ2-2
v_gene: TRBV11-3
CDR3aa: CASSPRWAGHSTGELFF

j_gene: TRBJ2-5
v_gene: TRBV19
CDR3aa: CASSIEGTTQYF

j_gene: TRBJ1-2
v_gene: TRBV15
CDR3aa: CATSGVNYGYTF

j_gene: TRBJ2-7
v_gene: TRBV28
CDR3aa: CASSFARDLDEQYF

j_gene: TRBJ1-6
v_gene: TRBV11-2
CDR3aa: CASSLEGSYNSPLHF

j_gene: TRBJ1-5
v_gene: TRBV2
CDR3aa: CASSEGSNQPQHF

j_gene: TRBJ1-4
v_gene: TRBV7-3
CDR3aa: CASSFPEGRLGTNEKLFF

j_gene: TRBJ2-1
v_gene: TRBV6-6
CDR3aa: CASSYENSYNEQFF

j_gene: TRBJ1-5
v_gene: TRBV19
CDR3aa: CASSGSNQPQHF

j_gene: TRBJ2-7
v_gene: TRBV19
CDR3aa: CASSRPYRGGSYEQYF

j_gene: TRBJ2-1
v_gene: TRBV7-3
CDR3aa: CASSSGSTTLTNEQFF

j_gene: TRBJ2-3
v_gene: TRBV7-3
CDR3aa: CASSLMGLAGSTDTQYF

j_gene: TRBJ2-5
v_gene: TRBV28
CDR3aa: CASTLTGLETQYF

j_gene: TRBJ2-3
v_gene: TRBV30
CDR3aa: CAWSVLAGGGTDTQYF

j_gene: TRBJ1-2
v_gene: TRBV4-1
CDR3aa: CASSQTQGHGYTF

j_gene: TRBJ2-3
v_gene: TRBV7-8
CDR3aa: CASSLMGDGTDTQYF

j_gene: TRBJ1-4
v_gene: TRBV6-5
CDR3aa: CASSYSGVTNEKLFF

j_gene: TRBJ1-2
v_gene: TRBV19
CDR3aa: CASSLRTGGLDGYTF

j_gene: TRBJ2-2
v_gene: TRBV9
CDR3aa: CASSATGTEFNTGELFF

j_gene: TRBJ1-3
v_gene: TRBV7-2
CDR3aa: CASSLSGNTIYF

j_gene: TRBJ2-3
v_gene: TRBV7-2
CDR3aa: CASSSYTDTQYF

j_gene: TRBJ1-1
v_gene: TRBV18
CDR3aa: CASSPDEVTEAFF

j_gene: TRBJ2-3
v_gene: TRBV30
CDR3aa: CAWSRSRGLTDTQYF

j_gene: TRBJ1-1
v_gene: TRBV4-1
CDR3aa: CASSQPPGHTNTEAFF

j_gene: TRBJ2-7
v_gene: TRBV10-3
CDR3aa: CAISEVGQGGYEQYF

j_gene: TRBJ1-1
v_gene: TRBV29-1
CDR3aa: CSVDSEGNTEAFF

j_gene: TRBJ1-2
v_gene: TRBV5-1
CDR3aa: CASSGETGGVGGYTF

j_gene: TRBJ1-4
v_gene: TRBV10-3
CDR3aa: CAISISAAATNEKLFF

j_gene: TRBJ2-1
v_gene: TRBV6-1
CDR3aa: CASTGWGGINEQFF

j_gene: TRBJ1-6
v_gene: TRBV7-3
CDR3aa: CASSLEGGLNSPLHF

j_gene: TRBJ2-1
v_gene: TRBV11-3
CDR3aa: CASSATSAPPYNEQFF

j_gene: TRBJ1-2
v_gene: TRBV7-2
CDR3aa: CGGGGNGYGYTF

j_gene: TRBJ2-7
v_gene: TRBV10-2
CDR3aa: CASSRDREYEQYF

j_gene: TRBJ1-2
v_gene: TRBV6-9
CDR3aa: CAIRGGQGAGGYTF